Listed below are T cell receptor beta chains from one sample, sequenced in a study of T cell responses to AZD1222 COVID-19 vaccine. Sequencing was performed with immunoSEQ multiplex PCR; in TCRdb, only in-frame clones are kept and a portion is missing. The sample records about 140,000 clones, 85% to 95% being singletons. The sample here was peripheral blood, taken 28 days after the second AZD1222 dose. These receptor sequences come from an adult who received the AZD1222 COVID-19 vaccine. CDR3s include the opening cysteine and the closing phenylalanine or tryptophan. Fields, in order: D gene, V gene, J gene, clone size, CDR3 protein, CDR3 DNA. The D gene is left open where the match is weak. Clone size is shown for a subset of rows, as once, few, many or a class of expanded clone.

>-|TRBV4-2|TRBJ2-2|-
CASSQDEGFNTGELFF
TGTGCCAGCAGCCAAGATGAGGGGTTTAACACCGGGGAGCTGTTTTTT
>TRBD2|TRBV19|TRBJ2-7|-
CASNPSGTYEQYF
TGTGCCAGTAATCCTAGCGGGACCTACGAGCAGTACTTC
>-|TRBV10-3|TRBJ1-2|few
CAITQGPRTNYGYTF
TGTGCCATCACCCAGGGACCTCGGACTAACTATGGCTACACCTTC
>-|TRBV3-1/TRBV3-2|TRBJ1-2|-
CASSLSPGLNYGYTF
TGTGCCAGCAGCCTCTCACCAGGGCTGAACTATGGCTACACCTTC
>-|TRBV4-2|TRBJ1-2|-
CASSQEGFNYGYTF
TGTGCCAGCAGCCAAGAAGGTTTTAACTATGGCTACACCTTC
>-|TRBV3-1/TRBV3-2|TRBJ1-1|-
CASSQDRLEGTEAFF
TGTGCCAGCAGCCAAGATAGGCTAGAAGGGACTGAAGCTTTCTTT
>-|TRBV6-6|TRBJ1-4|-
CASSAPGLFSEKLFF
TGTGCCAGCAGCGCCCCGGGACTTTTTAGCGAAAAACTGTTTTTT
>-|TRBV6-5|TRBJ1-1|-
CASSALREVHTEAFF
TGTGCCAGCAGCGCCTTACGGGAGGTACACACTGAAGCTTTCTTT
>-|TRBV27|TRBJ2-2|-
CASRSGQPAGELFF
TGTGCCAGCAGGTCGGGACAACCTGCCGGGGAGCTGTTTTTT
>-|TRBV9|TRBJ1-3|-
CASSPRFRSSGNTIYF
TGTGCCAGCAGCCCCCGATTTCGGAGCTCTGGAAACACCATATATTTT
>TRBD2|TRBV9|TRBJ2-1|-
CASSARLAGYNEQFF
TGTGCCAGCAGCGCCAGACTAGCGGGCTACAATGAGCAGTTCTTC
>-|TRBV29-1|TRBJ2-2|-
CSVADPISGELFF
TGCAGCGTCGCCGATCCGATCTCCGGGGAGCTGTTTTTT
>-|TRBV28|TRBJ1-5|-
CASSPLDGRRNQPQHF
TGTGCCAGCAGTCCCCTGGACGGAAGGCGCAATCAGCCCCAGCATTTT
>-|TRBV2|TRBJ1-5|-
CASSPLRSQPQHF
TGTGCCAGCAGCCCGTTGAGGTCCCAGCCCCAGCATTTT
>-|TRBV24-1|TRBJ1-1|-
CATSENRDVAEAFF
TGTGCCACCAGTGAGAACAGGGACGTCGCTGAAGCTTTCTTT
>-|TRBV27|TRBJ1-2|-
CASSPTWASYGYTF
TGTGCCAGCAGTCCCACCTGGGCGAGCTATGGCTACACCTTC
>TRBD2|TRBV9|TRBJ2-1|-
CASNPGGGGEQFF
TGTGCCAGCAATCCCGGGGGGGGTGGTGAGCAGTTCTTC
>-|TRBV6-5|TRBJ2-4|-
CASSLLDLNIQYF
TGTGCCAGCAGTTTACTAGACTTAAACATTCAGTACTTC
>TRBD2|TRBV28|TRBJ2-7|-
CASSPPGTSLYEQYF
TGTGCCAGCAGCCCACCCGGGACTAGCCTCTACGAGCAGTACTTC
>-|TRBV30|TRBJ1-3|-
CAWSGSAGNTIYF
TGTGCCTGGAGTGGCAGTGCTGGAAACACCATATATTTT
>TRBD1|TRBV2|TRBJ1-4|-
CASSEGQGAEKLFF
TGTGCCAGCAGTGAAGGACAGGGGGCGGAAAAACTGTTTTTT
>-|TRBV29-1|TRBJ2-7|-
CSVEPSPNSEQYF
TGCAGCGTTGAACCTAGCCCCAATAGCGAGCAGTACTTC
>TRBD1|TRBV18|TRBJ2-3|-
CASSRQGDSTDTQYF
TGTGCCAGCTCACGACAGGGGGATAGCACAGATACGCAGTATTTT
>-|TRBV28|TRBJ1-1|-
CASRISGARRSTEAFF
TGTGCCAGCAGGATCTCCGGGGCCCGGCGGTCCACTGAAGCTTTCTTT
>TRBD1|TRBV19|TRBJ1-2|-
CASSSTTGQNYGYTF
TGTGCCAGTAGTTCCACGACAGGGCAAAACTATGGCTACACCTTC
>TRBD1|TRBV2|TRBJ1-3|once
CASSTDRGPGNTIYF
TGTGCCAGCAGTACCGACAGGGGGCCTGGAAACACCATATATTTT
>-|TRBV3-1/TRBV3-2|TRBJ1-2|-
CASSQDSQVYGYTF
TGTGCCAGCAGCCAAGATTCCCAGGTGTATGGCTACACCTTC
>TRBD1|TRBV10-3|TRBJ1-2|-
CAIRDPQGPYGYTF
TGTGCCATCAGGGACCCACAGGGGCCCTATGGCTACACCTTC
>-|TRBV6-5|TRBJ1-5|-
CAIGAGWDQPQHF
TGTGCCATCGGGGCCGGCTGGGATCAGCCCCAGCATTTT
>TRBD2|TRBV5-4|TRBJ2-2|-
CASSKGLAGGNANTGELFF
TGTGCCAGCAGCAAAGGACTAGCGGGAGGTAACGCGAACACCGGGGAGCTGTTTTTT
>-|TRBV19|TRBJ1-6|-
CATQRQGSSPLHF
TGTGCCACTCAGAGGCAGGGGAGTTCACCCCTCCACTTT
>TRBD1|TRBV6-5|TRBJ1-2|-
CAVRGTANYGYTF
TGTGCTGTGCGTGGGACAGCCAACTATGGCTACACCTTC
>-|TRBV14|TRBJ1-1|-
CASSQDTRLNTEAFF
TGTGCCAGCAGCCAAGACACAAGATTGAACACTGAAGCTTTCTTT
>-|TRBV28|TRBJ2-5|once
CASSSDQETQYF
TGTGCCAGCAGTTCCGACCAAGAGACCCAGTACTTC
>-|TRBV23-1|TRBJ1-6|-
CASSPLGGDLHRSYNSPLHF
TGCGCCAGCAGTCCCCTAGGGGGGGATCTCCATCGCTCCTATAATTCACCCCTCCACTTT
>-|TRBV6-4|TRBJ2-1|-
CASSDSVGGGYNEQFF
TGTGCCAGCAGTGACTCAGTGGGAGGGGGCTACAATGAGCAGTTCTTC
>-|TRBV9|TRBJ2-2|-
CASSLTGIGELFF
TGTGCCAGCAGCCTCACCGGAATTGGGGAGCTGTTTTTT
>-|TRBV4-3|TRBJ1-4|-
CASSPQVWIYEKLFF
TGCGCCAGCAGCCCTCAAGTATGGATATATGAAAAACTGTTTTTT
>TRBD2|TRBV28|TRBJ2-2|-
CASRDAGGTNTGELFF
TGTGCCAGCAGGGACGCGGGAGGAACGAACACCGGGGAGCTGTTTTTT
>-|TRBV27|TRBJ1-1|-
CASSLGAYTEAFF
TGTGCCAGCAGTCTCGGGGCCTACACTGAAGCTTTCTTT
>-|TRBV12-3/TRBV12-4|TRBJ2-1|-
CASSRTDYNEQFF
TGTGCCAGCAGTCGGACAGACTACAATGAGCAGTTCTTC
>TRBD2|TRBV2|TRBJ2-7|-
CASRLRGGSYEQYF
TGTGCCAGCAGGTTGCGGGGGGGGTCCTACGAGCAGTACTTC
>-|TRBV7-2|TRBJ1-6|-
CASSLEIRSPLHF
TGTGCCAGCAGCTTAGAGATTCGCTCACCCCTCCACTTT
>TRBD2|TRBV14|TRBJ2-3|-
CASSQDRGLAGRTDTQYF
TGTGCCAGCAGCCAAGATAGGGGACTAGCGGGACGGACAGATACGCAGTATTTT
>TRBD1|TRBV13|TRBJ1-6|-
CASSSVTGGVRALHF
TGTGCCAGCAGCTCGGTGACAGGGGGGGTCAGGGCCCTCCACTTT
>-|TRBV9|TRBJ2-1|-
CASSVGGNSYNEQFF
TGTGCCAGCAGCGTAGGGGGTAACTCCTACAATGAGCAGTTCTTC
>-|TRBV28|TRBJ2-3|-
CASSATGAGGIYYTQYF
TGTGCCAGCAGCGCCACGGGGGCAGGGGGGATTTATTATACGCAGTATTTT
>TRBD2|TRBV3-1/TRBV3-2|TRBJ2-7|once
CASSHPPRSGSSYEQYF
TGTGCCAGCAGCCATCCCCCCCGGAGCGGGAGTTCCTACGAGCAGTACTTC
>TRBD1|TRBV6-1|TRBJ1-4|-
CASSDRRSRTGTEKLFF
TGTGCCAGCAGTGATAGACGCTCCAGGACAGGGACTGAAAAACTGTTTTTT
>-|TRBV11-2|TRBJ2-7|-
CASSFGLYEQYF
TGTGCCAGCAGCTTCGGTCTCTACGAGCAGTACTTC